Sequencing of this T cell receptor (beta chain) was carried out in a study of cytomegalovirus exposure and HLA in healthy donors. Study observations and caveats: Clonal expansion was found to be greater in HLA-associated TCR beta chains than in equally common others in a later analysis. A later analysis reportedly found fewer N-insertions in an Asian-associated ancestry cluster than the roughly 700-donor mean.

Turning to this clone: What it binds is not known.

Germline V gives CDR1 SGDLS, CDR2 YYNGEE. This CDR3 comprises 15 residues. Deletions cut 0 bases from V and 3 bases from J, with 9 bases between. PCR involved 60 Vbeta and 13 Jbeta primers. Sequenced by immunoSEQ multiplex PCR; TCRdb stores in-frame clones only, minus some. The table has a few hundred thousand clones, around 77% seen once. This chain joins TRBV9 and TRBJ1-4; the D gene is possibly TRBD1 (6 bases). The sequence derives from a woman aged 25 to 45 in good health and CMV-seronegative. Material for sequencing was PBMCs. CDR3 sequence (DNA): TGTGCCAGCAGCGTAGGAGGGGGGGCTAATGAAAAACTGTTTTTT. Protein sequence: CASSVGGGANEKLFF. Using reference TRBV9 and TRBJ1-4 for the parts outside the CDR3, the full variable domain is DSGVTQTPKHLITATGQRVTLRCSPRSGDLSVYWYQQSLDQGLQFLIQYYNGEERAKGNILERFSAQQFPDLHSELNLSSLELGDSALYFCASSVGGGANEKLFFGSGTQLSVL.